The rows below give T cell receptor beta chains drawn from one sample of a study of CD8+ T cells in alopecia areata. Libraries were prepared by immunoSEQ multiplex PCR; TCRdb keeps only in-frame clonotypes and omits some of them. Found here are over 85,000 clones, 50% to 75% of them singletons; the top ten hold roughly a sixth. The sample in question was CD8+ T cells sorted from blood, obtained at week 4, from a patient treated with tofacitinib. These receptors originate from a human donor with alopecia areata. The CDR3 runs from the conserved cysteine through the conserved F or W. D genes are given only for firm matches. Rows may omit the clone size; those that give it use once, few, many or a size class.

D: TRBD2
size: .
V: TRBV6-5
J: TRBJ2-4
CDR3: CASSPGTSHINIQYF
DNA: TGTGCCAGCAGCCCCGGGACTAGCCATATCAACATTCAGTACTTC

D: .
size: few
V: TRBV5-4
J: TRBJ2-2
CDR3: CASTTGGELFF
DNA: TGTGCCAGCACGACAGGCGGGGAGCTGTTTTTT

D: .
size: .
V: TRBV10-3
J: TRBJ2-5
CDR3: CAISDGDDETQYF
DNA: TGTGCCATCAGTGATGGGGATGATGAGACCCAGTACTTC

D: .
size: .
V: TRBV29-1
J: TRBJ1-2
CDR3: CSVLIQEGESYGYTF
DNA: TGCAGCGTCCTTATCCAGGAGGGGGAGTCCTATGGCTACACCTTC

D: TRBD2
size: few
V: TRBV27
J: TRBJ2-5
CDR3: CASSLLTSGGLARTQYF
DNA: TGTGCCAGCAGTTTATTGACTAGCGGGGGCCTCGCACGGACCCAGTACTTC

D: .
size: .
V: TRBV27
J: TRBJ2-7
CDR3: CASSLGGNEQYF
DNA: TGTGCCAGCAGTCTAGGGGGAAACGAGCAGTACTTC

D: TRBD1
size: .
V: TRBV29-1
J: TRBJ1-2
CDR3: CSVEGGSRGYTF
DNA: TGCAGCGTGGAAGGGGGCAGTCGGGGCTACACCTTC

D: .
size: .
V: TRBV29-1
J: TRBJ2-7
CDR3: CSVESFSYEQYF
DNA: TGCAGCGTTGAATCCTTCTCCTACGAGCAGTACTTC

D: .
size: .
V: TRBV4-2
J: TRBJ2-1
CDR3: CASSQDLGSGSYNEQFF
DNA: TGTGCCAGCAGCCAAGATTTGGGCAGCGGCTCCTACAATGAGCAGTTCTTC

D: .
size: .
V: TRBV11-2
J: TRBJ2-5
CDR3: CASRGEETQYF
DNA: TGTGCCAGCAGGGGGGAAGAGACCCAGTACTTC

D: .
size: .
V: TRBV7-2
J: TRBJ2-4
CDR3: CASSLGDTRDIQYF
DNA: TGTGCCAGCAGCTTAGGCGACACCCGGGACATTCAGTACTTC

D: .
size: .
V: TRBV5-1
J: TRBJ2-7
CDR3: CASSLSAGYEQYF
DNA: TGCGCCAGCAGCTTGAGTGCCGGATACGAGCAGTACTTC

D: .
size: .
V: TRBV6-5
J: TRBJ2-7
CDR3: CASSYSGSYEQYF
DNA: TGTGCCAGCAGTTACTCAGGCAGCTACGAGCAGTACTTC

D: .
size: .
V: TRBV7-7
J: TRBJ2-3
CDR3: CASSFHRADTQYF
DNA: TGTGCCAGCAGTTTCCACAGGGCCGATACGCAGTATTTT

D: .
size: few
V: TRBV7-8
J: TRBJ2-6
CDR3: CASSSNVLTF
DNA: TGTGCCAGCAGTTCCAACGTCCTGACTTTC

D: .
size: .
V: TRBV28
J: TRBJ2-6
CDR3: CASRVNGANVLTF
DNA: TGTGCCAGCAGGGTAAATGGGGCCAACGTCCTGACTTTC

D: .
size: .
V: TRBV7-9
J: TRBJ2-1
CDR3: CASSPKTEPYNEQFF
DNA: TGTGCCAGCAGCCCAAAGACAGAACCATACAATGAGCAGTTCTTC

D: .
size: .
V: TRBV9
J: TRBJ2-1
CDR3: CASSEKTDTYNEQFF
DNA: TGTGCCAGCAGCGAAAAAACGGACACCTACAATGAGCAGTTCTTC

D: .
size: .
V: TRBV4-3
J: TRBJ2-1
CDR3: CASSQRPGGGGNEQFF
DNA: TGCGCCAGCAGCCAACGCCCAGGGGGCGGGGGAAATGAGCAGTTCTTC

D: .
size: .
V: TRBV9
J: TRBJ2-7
CDR3: CASSVDHRLYEQYF
DNA: TGTGCCAGCAGCGTAGATCACAGATTATACGAGCAGTACTTC

D: .
size: .
V: TRBV2
J: TRBJ1-5
CDR3: CASSESYSNQPQHF
DNA: TGTGCCAGCAGTGAGTCATATAGCAATCAGCCCCAGCATTTT

D: .
size: .
V: TRBV18
J: TRBJ1-2
CDR3: CASSPPGRGDGYTF
DNA: TGTGCCAGCTCACCTCCGGGAAGGGGAGATGGCTACACCTTC

D: .
size: .
V: TRBV5-4
J: TRBJ2-3
CDR3: CASSLDIDTQYF
DNA: TGTGCCAGCAGCTTGGATATCGATACGCAGTATTTT

D: .
size: .
V: TRBV19
J: TRBJ2-1
CDR3: CASSYYSPGLSSYNEQFF
DNA: TGTGCCAGTAGTTACTATTCCCCGGGACTCAGTTCCTACAATGAGCAGTTCTTC

D: .
size: .
V: TRBV2
J: TRBJ2-7
CDR3: CASSAIDGTLTREQYF
DNA: TGTGCCAGCAGTGCTATCGACGGGACACTTACTCGCGAGCAGTACTTC

D: .
size: .
V: TRBV28
J: TRBJ2-6
CDR3: CASTSGVSGANVLTF
DNA: TGTGCCAGCACATCAGGAGTCTCTGGGGCCAACGTCCTGACTTTC